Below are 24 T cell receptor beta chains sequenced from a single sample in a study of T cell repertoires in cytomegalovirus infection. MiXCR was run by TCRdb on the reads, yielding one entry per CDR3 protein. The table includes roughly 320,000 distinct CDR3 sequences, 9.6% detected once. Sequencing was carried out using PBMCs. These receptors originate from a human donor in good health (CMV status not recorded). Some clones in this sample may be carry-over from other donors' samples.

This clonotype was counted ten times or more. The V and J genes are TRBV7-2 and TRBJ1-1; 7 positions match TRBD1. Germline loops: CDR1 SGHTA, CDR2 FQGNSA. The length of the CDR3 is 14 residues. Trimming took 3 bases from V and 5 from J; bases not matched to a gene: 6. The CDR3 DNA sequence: TGTGCCAGCAGCTTTGAGGGGGCGCGTACTGAAGCTTTCTTT. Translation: CASSFEGARTEAFF.

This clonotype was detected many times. CDR3 bases: TGTGCCAGCAGCGTAGCTAATTACGGGGTCACTGAAGCTTTCTTT. It specifies CASSVANYGVTEAFF. This chain joins TRBV9 and TRBJ1-1; D gene unclear. CDR1 SGDLS and CDR2 YYNGEE come from the germline V gene. The CDR3 is made up of 15 amino acids. Trimming left V 0 bases short and J 4 bases short, with 13 bases between.

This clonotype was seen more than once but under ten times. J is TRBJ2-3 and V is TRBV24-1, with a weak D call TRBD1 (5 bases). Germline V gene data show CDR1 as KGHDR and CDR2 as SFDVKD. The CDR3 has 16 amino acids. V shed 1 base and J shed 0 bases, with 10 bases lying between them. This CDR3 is CATSDLADRSTDTQYF. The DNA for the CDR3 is TGTGCCACCAGTGATTTAGCAGACAGAAGCACAGATACGCAGTATTTT.

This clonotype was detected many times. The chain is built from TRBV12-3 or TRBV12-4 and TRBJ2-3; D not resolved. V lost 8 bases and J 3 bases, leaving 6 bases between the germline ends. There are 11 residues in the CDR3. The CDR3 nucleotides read TGTGCCAGCTCAGTTACAGATACGCAGTATTTT. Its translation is CASSVTDTQYF.

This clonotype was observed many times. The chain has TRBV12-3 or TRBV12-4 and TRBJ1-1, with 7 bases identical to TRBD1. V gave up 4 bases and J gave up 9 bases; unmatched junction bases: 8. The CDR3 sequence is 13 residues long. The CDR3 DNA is TGTGCCAGCAGTTCCAGACAGGGAGGACAAGCTTTCTTT. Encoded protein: CASSSRQGGQAFF.

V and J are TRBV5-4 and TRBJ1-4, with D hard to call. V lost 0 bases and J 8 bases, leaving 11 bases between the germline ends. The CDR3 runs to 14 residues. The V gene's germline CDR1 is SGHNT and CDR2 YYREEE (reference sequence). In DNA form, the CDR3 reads TGTGCCAGCAGCTTGGAGGGTAGCGAAGAAAAACTGTTTTTT. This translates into CASSLEGSEEKLFF.

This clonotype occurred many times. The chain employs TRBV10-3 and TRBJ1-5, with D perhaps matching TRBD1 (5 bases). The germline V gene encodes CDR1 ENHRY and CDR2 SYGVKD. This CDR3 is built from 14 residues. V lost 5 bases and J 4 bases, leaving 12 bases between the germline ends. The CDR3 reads CAISTGGENQPQHF. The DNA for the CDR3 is TGTGCCATCAGTACAGGCGGAGAGAATCAGCCCCAGCATTTT.

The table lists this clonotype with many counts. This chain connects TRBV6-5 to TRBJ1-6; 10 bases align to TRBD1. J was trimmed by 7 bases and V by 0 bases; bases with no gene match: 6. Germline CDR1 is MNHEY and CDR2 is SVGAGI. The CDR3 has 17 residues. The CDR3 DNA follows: TGTGCCAGCAGTTACTCTTGGACAGGGGGAGAGAATTCACCCCTCCACTTT. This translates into CASSYSWTGGENSPLHF.

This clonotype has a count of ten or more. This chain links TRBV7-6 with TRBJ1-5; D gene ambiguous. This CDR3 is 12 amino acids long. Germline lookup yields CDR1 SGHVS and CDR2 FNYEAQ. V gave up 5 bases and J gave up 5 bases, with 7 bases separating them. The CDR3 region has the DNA TGTGCCAGCAGCCTCCCCTATCAGCCCCAGCATTTT. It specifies CASSLPYQPQHF.

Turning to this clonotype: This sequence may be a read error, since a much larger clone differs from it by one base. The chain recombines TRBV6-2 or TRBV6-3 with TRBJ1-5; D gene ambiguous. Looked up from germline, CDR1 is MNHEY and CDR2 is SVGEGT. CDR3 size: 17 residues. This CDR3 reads CASSERRGILANQRQHF. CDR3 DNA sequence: TGTGCCAGCAGCGAACGTCGGGGAATCCTGGCCAATCAGCGCCAGCATTTT.

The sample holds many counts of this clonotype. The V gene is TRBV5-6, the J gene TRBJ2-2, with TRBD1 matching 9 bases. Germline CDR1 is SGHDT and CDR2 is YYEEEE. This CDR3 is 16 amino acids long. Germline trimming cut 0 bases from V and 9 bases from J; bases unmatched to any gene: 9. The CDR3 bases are TGTGCCAGCAGCTTGGCCGCGGGACAGGGACGCCGGGAGCTGTTTTTT. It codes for CASSLAAGQGRRELFF.

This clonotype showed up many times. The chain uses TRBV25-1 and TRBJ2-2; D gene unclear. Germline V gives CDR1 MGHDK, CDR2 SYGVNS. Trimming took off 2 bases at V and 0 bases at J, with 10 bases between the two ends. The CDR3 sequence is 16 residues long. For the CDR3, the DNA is TGTGCCAGCAGTGAAACACTGTTCGCGAACACCGGGGAGCTGTTTTTT. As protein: CASSETLFANTGELFF. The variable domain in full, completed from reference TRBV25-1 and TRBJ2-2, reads EADIYQTPRYLVIGTGKKITLECSQTMGHDKMYWYQQDPGMELHLIHYSYGVNSTEKGDLSSESTVSRIRTEHFPLTLESARPSHTSQYLCASSETLFANTGELFFGEGSRLTVL.

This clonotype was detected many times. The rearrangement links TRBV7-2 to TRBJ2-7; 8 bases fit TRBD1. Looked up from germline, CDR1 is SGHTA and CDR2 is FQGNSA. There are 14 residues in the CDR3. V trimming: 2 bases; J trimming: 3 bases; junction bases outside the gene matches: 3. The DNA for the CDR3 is TGTGCCAGCAGCTTATACAGGGGGGACTACGAGCAGTACGTC. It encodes CASSLYRGDYEQYV.

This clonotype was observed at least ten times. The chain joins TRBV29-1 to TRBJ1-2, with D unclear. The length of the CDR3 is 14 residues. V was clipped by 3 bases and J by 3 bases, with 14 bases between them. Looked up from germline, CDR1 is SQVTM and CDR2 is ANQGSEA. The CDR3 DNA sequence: TGCAGCGTTGACGGTGGCAGCACCTACTATGGCTACACCTTC. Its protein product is CSVDGGSTYYGYTF.

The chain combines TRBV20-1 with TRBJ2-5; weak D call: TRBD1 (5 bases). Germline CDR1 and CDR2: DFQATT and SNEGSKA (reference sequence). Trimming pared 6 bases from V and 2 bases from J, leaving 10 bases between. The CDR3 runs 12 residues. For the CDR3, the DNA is TGCAGTGCAGAGACAGATCAAGAGACCCAGTACTTC. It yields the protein CSAETDQETQYF.

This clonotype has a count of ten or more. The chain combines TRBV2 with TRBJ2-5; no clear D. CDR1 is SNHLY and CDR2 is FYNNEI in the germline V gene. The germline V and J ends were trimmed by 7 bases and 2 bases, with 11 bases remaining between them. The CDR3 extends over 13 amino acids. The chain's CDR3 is CASIWAAQETQYF. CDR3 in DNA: TGTGCCAGCATCTGGGCAGCACAAGAGACCCAGTACTTC.

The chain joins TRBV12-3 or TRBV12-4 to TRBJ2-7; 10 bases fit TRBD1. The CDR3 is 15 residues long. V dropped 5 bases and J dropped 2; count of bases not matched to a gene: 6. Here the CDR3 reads CASSPRDRGPYEQYF. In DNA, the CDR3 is TGTGCCAGCAGTCCACGAGACAGGGGGCCCTACGAGCAGTACTTC.

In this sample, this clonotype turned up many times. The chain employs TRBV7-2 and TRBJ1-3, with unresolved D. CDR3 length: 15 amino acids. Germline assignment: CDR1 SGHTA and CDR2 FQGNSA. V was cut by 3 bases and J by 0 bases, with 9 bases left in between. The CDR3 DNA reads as TGTGCCAGCAGCTTCGCGCGACTCTCTGGAAACACCATATATTTT. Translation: CASSFARLSGNTIYF.

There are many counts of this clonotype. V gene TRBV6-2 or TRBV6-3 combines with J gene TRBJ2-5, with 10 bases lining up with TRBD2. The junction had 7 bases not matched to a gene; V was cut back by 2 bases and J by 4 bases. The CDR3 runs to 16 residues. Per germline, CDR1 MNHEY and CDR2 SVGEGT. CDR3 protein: CASSYTAGGLGETQYF. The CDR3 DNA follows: TGTGCCAGCAGTTACACAGCGGGGGGGCTTGGAGAGACCCAGTACTTC.

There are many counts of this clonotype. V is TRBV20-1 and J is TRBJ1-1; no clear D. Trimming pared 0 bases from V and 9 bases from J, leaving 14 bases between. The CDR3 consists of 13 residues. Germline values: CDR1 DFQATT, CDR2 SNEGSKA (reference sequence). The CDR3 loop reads CSAREPLSLQAFF. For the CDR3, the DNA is TGCAGTGCTAGAGAACCCTTAAGCCTTCAAGCTTTCTTT.

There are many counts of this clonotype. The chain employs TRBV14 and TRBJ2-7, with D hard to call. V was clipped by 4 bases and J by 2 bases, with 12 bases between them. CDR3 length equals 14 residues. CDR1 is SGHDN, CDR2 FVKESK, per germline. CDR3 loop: CASSRTSLPYEQYF. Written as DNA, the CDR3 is TGTGCCAGCAGCCGAACCTCTCTCCCCTACGAGCAGTACTTC.

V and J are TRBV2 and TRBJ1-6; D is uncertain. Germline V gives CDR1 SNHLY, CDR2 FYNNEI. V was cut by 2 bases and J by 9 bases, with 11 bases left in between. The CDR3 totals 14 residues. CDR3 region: CASSEQAAGSPLHF. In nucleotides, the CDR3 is TGTGCCAGCAGTGAACAGGCCGCGGGTTCACCCCTCCACTTT.

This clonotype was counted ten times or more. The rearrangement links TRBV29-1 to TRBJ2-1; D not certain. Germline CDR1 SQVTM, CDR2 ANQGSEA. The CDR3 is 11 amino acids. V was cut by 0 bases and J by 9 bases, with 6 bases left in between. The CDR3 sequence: CSVEDPGEQFF. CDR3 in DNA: TGCAGCGTTGAAGATCCGGGTGAGCAGTTCTTC.

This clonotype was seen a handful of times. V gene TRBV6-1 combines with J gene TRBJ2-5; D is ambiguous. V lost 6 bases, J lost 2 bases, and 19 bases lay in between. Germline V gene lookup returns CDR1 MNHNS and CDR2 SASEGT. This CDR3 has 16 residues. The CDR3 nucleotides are TGTGCCAGCAGAAGCCTCGAGGTACACAGACAAGAGACCCAGTACTTC. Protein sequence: CASRSLEVHRQETQYF.